Presented here are 26 T cell receptor beta chains from one specimen sequenced in a study of breast tumors, draining lymph nodes, adjacent tissues. Breast cancer patients provided tissue from their axillary draining lymph nodes. TCRdb itself ran the multiplex PCR reads through MiXCR, one entry per CDR3 protein. The top ten clones hold more than 4% of a sample with 190,000 or so distinct CDR3 sequences, 31% of them seen once. Source material: axillary lymph node tissue. These receptors were taken from a female donor with breast cancer. Some clones in this sample may be carry-over from other donors' samples.

This clonotype has ten or more counts. The chain uses TRBV20-1 and TRBJ2-1; 11 positions agree with TRBD2. CDR1 DFQATT and CDR2 SNEGSKA come from the germline V gene (reference sequence). J was trimmed by 6 bases and V by 3 bases; bases with no gene match: 10. This CDR3 is 16 amino acids long. Written as DNA, the CDR3 is TGCAGTGCTAGGGGGACTAGCGGAAGGACCCCCAATGAGCAGTTCTTC. This encodes CSARGTSGRTPNEQFF.

This clonotype was counted many times. The chain employs TRBV2 and TRBJ2-5; 7 bases fit TRBD1. V shed 6 bases and J 4 bases; nucleotides not matched to a gene: 2. The CDR3 totals 12 residues. Germline-derived CDR1 and CDR2 are SNHLY and FYNNEI. CDR3: CASRAGGETQYF. The CDR3 nucleotides are TGTGCCAGCAGGGCAGGGGGAGAGACCCAGTACTTC.

This clonotype was counted many times. The chain carries TRBV4-3 and TRBJ2-7, with 7 bases that match TRBD2. The CDR3 is made up of 15 amino acids. Germline V lookup: CDR1 LGHNA, CDR2 YSLEER. V trimming: 0 bases; J trimming: 5 bases; junction bases outside the gene matches: 7. CDR3 residues: CASSQDSGRENEQYF. CDR3 coding DNA: TGCGCCAGCAGCCAAGACTCAGGGCGGGAGAACGAGCAGTACTTC.

This clonotype was seen ten or more times. The chain uses TRBV12-3 or TRBV12-4 and TRBJ2-7, with 7 bases fitting TRBD2. The V and J ends lost 8 bases and 7 bases, in that order; junction bases with no gene match: 5. The CDR3 consists of 11 residues. CDR3 nucleotide sequence: TGTGCCAGCCGCCTGGGACTAGAGCAGTACTTC. It specifies CASRLGLEQYF.

The chain couples TRBV6-1 to TRBJ1-5, with 7 bases aligning to TRBD1. The CDR3 contains 16 residues. CDR1 is MNHNS, CDR2 SASEGT, per germline. After removal of 5 bases from V and 6 bases from J, the junction contained 13 bases not matched to a gene. CDR3: CASSQTPGQHTQPQHF. CDR3 nucleotides: TGTGCCAGCAGTCAAACCCCGGGACAGCACACTCAGCCCCAGCATTTT.

This clonotype has ten or more counts. This may be a read error: a much more frequent sequence differs by one nucleotide. The chain employs TRBV5-1 and TRBJ1-6; 8 positions agree with TRBD1. The length of the CDR3 is 17 residues. CDR1 and CDR2 from the germline V gene are SGHRS and YFSETQ. CDR3 sequence reads: CASSPGQGGGFNSPLYF. As DNA, the CDR3 is TGCGCCAGCAGCCCAGGACAGGGCGGAGGGTTTAATTCACCCCTCTACTTT.

About this clonotype: Its ends do not fully match the called genes, so a read error is possible. This chain uses TRBV11-3 with TRBJ2-2, with TRBD1 matching 7 bases. There are 15 residues in the CDR3. Germline CDR1 SGHNT, CDR2 YENEEA. The CDR3 coding sequence is TGTGCCCGCAGCCAGGGACAGAGTTACACCGGGGAGCTGTTTTTT. This gives the protein CARSQGQSYTGELFF. Looking up the rest from reference TRBV11-3 and TRBJ2-2 gives the full variable domain: EAGVVQSPRYKIIEKKQPVAFWCNPISGHNTLYWYLQNLGQGPELLIRYENEEAVDDSQLPKDRFSAERLKGVDSTLKIQPAELGDSAVYLCARSQGQSYTGELFFGEGSRLTVL.

This clonotype appeared many times. V gene TRBV20-1 combines with J gene TRBJ2-6, with a weak D call TRBD1 (6 bases). Germline values: CDR1 DFQATT, CDR2 SNEGSKA (reference sequence). This CDR3 is 16 amino acids long. V was clipped by 0 bases and J by 3 bases, with 12 bases between them. As DNA, the CDR3 is TGCAGTGCTAGAGATTTAGGGGGTAGTGGGGCCAACGTCCTGACTTTC. Its translation: CSARDLGGSGANVLTF.

The chain recombines TRBV29-1 with TRBJ2-5; the D gene could be TRBD1 or TRBD2 (6 bases each). V was pared by 6 bases and J by 0 bases, with 20 bases between. The CDR3 contains 16 residues. CDR1 is SQVTM, CDR2 ANQGSEA, per germline. CDR3 sequence (DNA): TGCAGCGTCGTCCCATCCGGGGGCCGTGACCAAGAGACCCAGTACTTC. It is translated as CSVVPSGGRDQETQYF. Full variable domain (rest looked up from reference TRBV29-1 and TRBJ2-5): SAVISQKPSRDICQRGTSLTIQCQVDSQVTMMFWYRQQPGQSLTLIATANQGSEATYESGFVIDKFPISRPNLTFSTLTVSNMSPEDSSIYLCSVVPSGGRDQETQYFGPGTRLLVL.

The chain employs TRBV20-1 and TRBJ1-5; 9 positions match TRBD1. Germline assignment: CDR1 DFQATT and CDR2 SNEGSKA (reference sequence). The CDR3 loop spans 15 amino acids. Losses at the gene ends were 4 bases for V and 4 bases for J; bases not matched to a gene: 8. The CDR3 coding sequence is TGCAGTGCTATCAAACAGGGACAGGGAAATCAGCCCCAGCATTTT. Translated, it gives CSAIKQGQGNQPQHF.

As concerns this clonotype: This sequence may be a read error, since a much larger clone differs from it by one base. J is TRBJ2-7 and V is TRBV6-5; D may be TRBD1 (5 bases). There are 12 residues in the CDR3. Germline assignment: CDR1 MNHEY and CDR2 SVGAGI. CDR3 amino acids: CASSHSTGVQYF. The CDR3 DNA sequence: TGTGCCAGCAGTCACTCCACAGGTGTGCAGTACTTC.

In this sample, this clonotype turned up a few times. A much larger clone differs by one base, so this may be a read error. The V call is TRBV5-4, the J call TRBJ2-3; TRBD2 agrees at 8 bases. V was clipped by 0 bases and J by 3 bases; unmatched bases: 12. This CDR3 is 18 amino acids long. Germline CDR1 and CDR2: SGHNT and YYREEE (reference sequence). The CDR3: CASSLAKPSSGSTDTQYF. Written as DNA, the CDR3 is TGTGCCAGCAGCTTGGCCAAGCCCAGCAGCGGGAGTACAGATACGCAGTATTTT.

This clonotype was counted at least ten times. The chain joins TRBV10-2 to TRBJ2-1; 11 bases match TRBD1. This CDR3 is 14 amino acids long. V trimming: 6 bases; J trimming: 9 bases; junction bases outside the gene matches: 7. Germline assignment: CDR1 WSHSY and CDR2 SAAADI. This CDR3 reads CASSRDRGFSEQFF. The DNA of the CDR3 is TGCGCCAGCAGCCGGGACAGGGGGTTCAGTGAGCAGTTCTTC.

Details on this clonotype: The junction departs from germline at one end; a sequencing error may be responsible. The rearrangement uses TRBV20-1 and TRBJ2-3; 8 nucleotides match TRBD1. The CDR3 consists of 17 residues. Germline values: CDR1 DFQATT, CDR2 SNEGSKA (reference sequence). The CDR3 region is CSARAGRGQAGTDAQYF. In DNA, the CDR3 is TGCAGTGCTAGAGCCGGACGGGGACAGGCGGGGACAGATGCGCAGTATTTT.

In its sample, this clonotype was seen a few times. The chain carries TRBV6-5 and TRBJ2-3; 14 bases match TRBD2. The CDR3 is made up of 17 amino acids. Germline CDR1 MNHEY, CDR2 SVGAGI. Trimming took 0 bases from V and 8 from J; bases not matched to a gene: 7. In DNA form, the CDR3 reads TGTGCCAGCAGTTACTCGACTAGCGGGGGGGCGGGGGGTACGCAGTATTTT. Translating it yields CASSYSTSGGAGGTQYF.

The chain is built from TRBV11-2 and TRBJ1-1; unclear D gene. V gave up 6 bases and J gave up 7 bases, with 18 bases separating them. Germline values: CDR1 SGHAT, CDR2 FQNNGV. This CDR3 has 14 residues. The CDR3 here is CASSVGITAGEAFF. The CDR3 DNA reads as TGTGCCAGCAGTGTTGGTATCACGGCGGGTGAAGCTTTCTTT. Variable domain in full (rest from reference TRBV11-2 and TRBJ1-1): EAGVAQSPRYKIIEKRQSVAFWCNPISGHATLYWYQQILGQGPKLLIQFQNNGVVDDSQLPKDRFSAERLKGVDSTLKIQPAKLEDSAVYLCASSVGITAGEAFFGQGTRLTVV.

This clonotype was seen many times. J is TRBJ2-2 and V is TRBV7-2; D uncertain. V lost 2 bases and J 8 bases, leaving 15 bases between the germline ends. The CDR3 has 15 amino acids. Germline V gene lookup returns CDR1 SGHTA and CDR2 FQGNSA. The CDR3 loop is CASSLRARSEGELFF. In DNA, the CDR3 is TGTGCCAGCAGCTTACGGGCCCGGTCTGAGGGGGAGCTGTTTTTT.

There are many counts of this clonotype. V is TRBV28 and J is TRBJ2-7; 7 bases map to TRBD2. V shed 9 bases, J shed 6 bases, and the junction held 8 bases outside the gene matches. The CDR3 spans 12 residues. Per the germline V gene, CDR1 is MDHEN and CDR2 is SYDVKM. The CDR3 loop is CASEGLAGEQYF. The CDR3, as DNA: TGTGCCAGTGAGGGATTAGCGGGCGAGCAGTACTTC. The full variable domain, with the rest looked up from reference TRBV28 and TRBJ2-7, is DVKVTQSSRYLVKRTGEKVFLECVQDMDHENMFWYRQDPGLGLRLIYFSYDVKMKEKGDIPEGYSVSREKKERFSLILESASTNQTSMYLCASEGLAGEQYFGPGTRLTVT.

Remarks on this clonotype: The CDR3 ends on some other residue instead of the conserved phenylalanine or tryptophan, so this is likely a read error. The chain is built from TRBV2 and TRBJ1-6, with 8 positions matching TRBD1. J gave up 10 bases and V 6 bases, and 11 bases lay outside the gene matches. Germline CDR1 and CDR2: SNHLY and FYNNEI. The CDR3 sequence is 15 residues long. CDR3 coding DNA: TGTGCCAGCAGCGAAAGGGCAGGGGGCCGATCACCCCTCCACCTT. Its protein is CASSERAGGRSPLHL.

With regard to this clonotype: Compared with germline, one end of the junction differs, possibly owing to a read error. The rearrangement uses TRBV2 and TRBJ2-5, with unresolved D. This CDR3 is built from 13 residues. Per the germline V gene, CDR1 is SNHLY and CDR2 is FYNNEI. In nucleotides, the CDR3 is TGCGCCAACAGTGAATGGGCAGACGAGACCCAGTACTTC. This codes for CANSEWADETQYF.

This clonotype was seen more than once but under ten times. V usage is TRBV19 and J usage is TRBJ1-1; TRBD1 agrees at 7 bases. V lost 9 bases to trimming and J lost 5 bases; unmatched junction nucleotides: 9. The CDR3 is 13 residues long. In germline, CDR1 is LNHDA, CDR2 SQIVND (reference sequence). CDR3 sequence (DNA): TGTGCCAGCAAAGCTTACAGGGGAACTGAAGCTTTCTTT. This encodes CASKAYRGTEAFF.

This clonotype was recorded at least ten times. The chain carries TRBV7-9 and TRBJ2-1; D gene unclear. V shed 7 bases and J shed 7 bases, with 11 bases lying between them. This CDR3 has 12 amino acids. Looked up from germline, CDR1 is SEHNR and CDR2 is FQNEAQ (reference sequence). CDR3: CASNIAVNEQFF. CDR3 DNA sequence: TGTGCCAGCAATATAGCCGTGAATGAGCAGTTCTTC.

This chain links TRBV20-1 with TRBJ2-6; 10 bases map to TRBD1. The CDR3 consists of 16 residues. V lost 0 bases to trimming and J lost 4 bases; unmatched junction nucleotides: 3. From germline, CDR1 is DFQATT and CDR2 SNEGSKA (reference sequence). In nucleotides, the CDR3 is TGCAGTGCTAGAGATGGGACAGGGGCCGGGGCCAACGTCCTGACTTTC. This sequence encodes CSARDGTGAGANVLTF.

There are many counts of this clonotype. The chain links TRBV19 to TRBJ1-5, with 7 bases lining up with TRBD1. With 4 bases clipped from V and 1 base from J, the junction kept 4 bases outside the gene matches. Germline lookup yields CDR1 LNHDA and CDR2 SQIVND (reference sequence). The CDR3 covers 15 residues. The CDR3, as DNA: TGTGCCAGTAGTAGTGACAGGGCGAGCAATCAGCCCCAGCATTTT. Translating it yields CASSSDRASNQPQHF.

The chain uses TRBV12-3 or TRBV12-4 and TRBJ2-5; the D gene is possibly TRBD2 (5 bases). Trimming stripped 3 bases from V and 3 bases from J, with 8 bases between. The CDR3 runs 13 residues. As DNA, the CDR3 is TGTGCCAGCAGTTTCCTGGGAGAAGAGACCCAGTACTTC. Translated: CASSFLGEETQYF.

This clonotype was counted many times. The rearrangement uses TRBV5-1 and TRBJ1-2, with TRBD1 as a possible D gene (6 bases). CDR1 and CDR2 from the germline V gene are SGHRS and YFSETQ. The CDR3 totals 14 residues. The V and J ends lost 4 bases and 4 bases respectively, with 14 bases between them. In DNA, the CDR3 is TGCGCCAGCAGCCAGGAAGGGGGGAGCTATGGCTACACCTTC. Amino acids: CASSQEGGSYGYTF.